Sequencing of this T cell receptor (beta chain) was carried out in a study of CD8 T cells in ankylosing spondylitis. Study-level points and caveats: Reportedly, significant enrichment of disease-linked clones occurred in matched ankylosing spondylitis synovial fluid.

With 0 bases removed from V and 4 bases from J, the gap between germline ends came to 7 bases. CDR3 length: 13 residues. Germline values: CDR1 SGHRS, CDR2 YFSETQ. The authors made TCR beta libraries by quantitative 5'-RACE with molecular barcodes. Using its own MiXCR run on the 5' RACE reads, TCRdb lists one record per CDR3 protein. The data show approximately 300,000 distinct CDR3 sequences, approximately 20% seen once. Of note for this clonotype: Its antigen is still unknown.

Sequenced material: blood, either unsorted or a sorted T cell fraction (not recorded which). The chain couples TRBV5-1 to TRBJ1-1; no clear D. This TCR was recovered from a male donor with ankylosing spondylitis or in good health (not recorded which). CDR3 nucleotide sequence: TGCGCCAGCAGCTTGGATGCAGTCACTGAAGCTTTCTTT. It encodes CASSLDAVTEAFF. The variable domain in full, with the rest retrieved from reference TRBV5-1 and TRBJ1-1, is KAGVTQTPRYLIKTRGQQVTLSCSPISGHRSVSWYQQTPGQGLQFLFEYFSETQRNKGNFPGRFSGRQFSNSRSEMNVSTLELGDSALYLCASSLDAVTEAFFGQGTRLTVV.